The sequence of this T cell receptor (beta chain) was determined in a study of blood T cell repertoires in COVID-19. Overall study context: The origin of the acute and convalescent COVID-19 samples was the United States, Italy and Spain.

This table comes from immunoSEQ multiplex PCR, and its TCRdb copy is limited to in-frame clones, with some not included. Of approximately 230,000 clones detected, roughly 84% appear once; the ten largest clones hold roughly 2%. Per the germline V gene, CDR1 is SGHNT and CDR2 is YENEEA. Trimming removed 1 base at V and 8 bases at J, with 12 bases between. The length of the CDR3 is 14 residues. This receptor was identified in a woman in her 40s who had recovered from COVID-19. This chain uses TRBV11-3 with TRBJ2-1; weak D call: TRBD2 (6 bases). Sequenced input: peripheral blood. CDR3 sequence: CASSLGGGIDEQFF. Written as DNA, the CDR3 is TGTGCCAGCAGCTTAGGCGGCGGGATAGATGAGCAGTTCTTC.